The T cell receptor beta chain under discussion was sequenced for a study of T cells in Graves' hyperthyroidism and ophthalmopathy. Findings and caveats of the study: Patients with ophthalmopathy were separated from those with stable hyperthyroidism by a 13 V-J model. Clonotypes that were expanded in thyroid above 0.001 mostly appeared in blood too.

This clonotype was counted ten times or more. Its target is not known. Authors of the study amplified TCR beta CDR3 regions from RNA transcripts. Researchers ran a first-round RT-PCR on the TCR CDR3 using the HTBI primer set. Via MiXCR, TCRdb re-called the multiplex PCR reads, giving one row per CDR3 protein. The data contain fewer than 350,000 distinct CDR3 sequences, less than 20% of them seen just once; the ten biggest clones take up less than 20%. This CDR3 region has 13 residues. V dropped 2 bases and J dropped 2 bases, with 6 bases sitting between them. CDR1 and CDR2 from the germline V gene are KGHSH and LQKENI.

Sample: blood. The chain couples TRBV18 to TRBJ1-1; D gene unclear. This TCR was recovered from a woman between 40 and 50 years old with Graves' ophthalmopathy. Here the CDR3 DNA reads TGTGCCAGCTCACCAGAGGGAAACACTGAAGCTTTCTTT. Its protein product is CASSPEGNTEAFF.